A single sample gave rise to the 24 T cell receptor beta chains below, sequenced in a study of cytomegalovirus exposure and HLA in healthy donors. Profiling relied on immunoSEQ multiplex PCR, and the TCRdb table lists in-frame clones only, not all of them. The sample shows hundreds of thousands of clones, about nine tenths of them seen only once. The specimen was PBMCs. The receptors were sampled from a woman in her late teens or twenties in good health and CMV-seronegative.

This chain connects TRBV2 to TRBJ1-6; D not certain. V lost 4 bases and J 0 bases, leaving 13 bases between the germline ends. CDR1 is SNHLY and CDR2 is FYNNEI in the germline V gene. The CDR3 is made up of 17 amino acids. The CDR3 spells CASSVRVGGSYNSPLHF. The CDR3 DNA is TGTGCCAGCAGTGTGAGGGTAGGAGGCTCCTATAATTCACCCCTCCACTTT.

DNA for the CDR3: TGTGCCAGCAGTCAGGGTAGGGAGCAGTTCTTC. Translation: CASSQGREQFF. The gene calls are TRBV6-5 and TRBJ2-1; a weak D match, TRBD1 (5 bases). The V gene lost 5 bases and the J gene lost 10 bases, with 9 bases spanning the gap. CDR1 is MNHEY and CDR2 is SVGAGI in the germline V gene. The CDR3 extends over 11 amino acids.

This clone was recorded a few times. The chain is built from TRBV29-1 and TRBJ1-1; the D is unclear. Trimming left V 6 bases short and J 2 bases short, with 13 bases between. In germline, CDR1 is SQVTM, CDR2 ANQGSEA. The CDR3 length is 13 residues. CDR3 loop: CSVDTSGNTEAFF. CDR3 in DNA: TGCAGCGTCGACACTTCAGGCAACACTGAAGCTTTCTTT.

The chain carries TRBV6-5 and TRBJ2-7; no reliable D call. With 2 bases removed from V and 4 bases from J, the gap between germline ends came to 15 bases. This CDR3 has 15 amino acids. CDR1 and CDR2 from the germline V gene are MNHEY and SVGAGI. This CDR3 reads CASSYASTLSYEQYF. DNA of the CDR3: TGTGCCAGCAGTTACGCCTCCACTTTATCTTACGAGCAGTACTTC.

V is TRBV27 and J is TRBJ2-5, with D possibly TRBD2 on 5 matching bases. Between the trimmed V and J ends, which lost 7 bases and 5 bases, there was a span of 17 bases. The CDR3 loop spans 14 amino acids. CDR1 MNHEY and CDR2 SMNVEV come from the germline V gene (reference sequence). CDR3 sequence reads: CASTSLGSRETQYF. The CDR3 DNA is TGTGCCAGCACCAGCCTGGGGAGTCGGGAGACCCAGTACTTC.

The V and J genes are TRBV6-5 and TRBJ1-1; 7 bases fit TRBD1. CDR3 size: 14 residues. Germline V gene data show CDR1 as MNHEY and CDR2 as SVGAGI. V was clipped by 5 bases and J by 5 bases; unmatched bases: 8. CDR3 coding DNA: TGTGCCAGCAGTGGAAGACAGGGAGAGACTGAAGCTTTCTTT. It encodes CASSGRQGETEAFF.

This clone appeared once. This chain connects TRBV28 to TRBJ2-7; 15 nucleotides agree with TRBD2. CDR1 is MDHEN, CDR2 SYDVKM, per germline. V gave up 3 bases and J gave up 5 bases; unmatched junction bases: 23. CDR3 length: 22 residues. CDR3 DNA: TGTGCCAGCAGTTTTCTGGGCACCGATTGGGGACTAGCGGGAGGAGGTTCCCACGAGCAGTACTTC. Amino acid sequence: CASSFLGTDWGLAGGGSHEQYF.

The rearrangement joins TRBV27 to TRBJ2-2, with D unclear. Germline CDR1 and CDR2: MNHEY and SMNVEV (reference sequence). Deletions cut 5 bases from V and 2 bases from J, with 3 bases between. This CDR3 has 12 amino acids. The CDR3 sequence is CASSINTGELFF. CDR3 sequence (DNA): TGTGCCAGCAGTATAAACACCGGGGAGCTGTTTTTT.

The chain combines TRBV10-3 with TRBJ2-1, with 12 bases fitting TRBD2. This CDR3 region has 18 residues. CDR1 is ENHRY, CDR2 SYGVKD, per germline. V lost 6 bases and J lost 5; bases outside the gene matches: 14. CDR3 loop: CAIRSTGPSGGADNEQFF. In DNA form, the CDR3 reads TGTGCCATCAGATCTACAGGGCCTAGCGGGGGGGCGGACAATGAGCAGTTCTTC.

CDR3 coding DNA: TGCAGCGTTGAAGAGGGACTAGCGGGACCGGATGAGCAGTTCTTC. Translation gives CSVEEGLAGPDEQFF. The rearrangement links TRBV29-1 to TRBJ2-1, with 13 bases matching TRBD2. The germline V gene encodes CDR1 SQVTM and CDR2 ANQGSEA. The CDR3 loop spans 15 amino acids. V shed 0 bases and J 8 bases; nucleotides not matched to a gene: 4.

The chain links TRBV13 to TRBJ2-7; 8 nucleotides agree with TRBD1. The CDR3 is 15 residues long. After removal of 3 bases from V and 10 bases from J, the junction contained 14 bases not matched to a gene. Germline V CDR1 and CDR2: PRHDT, FYEKMQ (reference sequence). The CDR3 is CASSFGTGPVVSQYF. In DNA, the CDR3 is TGTGCCAGCAGCTTCGGGACAGGCCCGGTGGTATCCCAGTACTTC.

The V call is TRBV5-1, the J call TRBJ1-6, with 12 bases aligning to TRBD1. V was pared by 4 bases and J by 9 bases, with 5 bases of the junction left unmatched. This CDR3 region has 15 residues. Germline CDR1 reads SGHRS; CDR2 reads YFSETQ. This CDR3 reads CASSTGTGGPSPLHF. The CDR3 nucleotides are TGCGCCAGCAGCACCGGGACAGGGGGCCCTTCACCCCTCCACTTT.

J is TRBJ1-2 and V is TRBV6-5; the D is unclear. The CDR3 totals 12 residues. Deletions cut 6 bases from V and 8 bases from J, with 13 bases between. Looked up from germline, CDR1 is MNHEY and CDR2 is SVGAGI. The CDR3 sequence: CASSDSSFGYTF. CDR3 nucleotides: TGTGCCAGCAGCGATAGCTCCTTCGGCTACACCTTC.

This clone was seen a single time. The chain links TRBV27 to TRBJ2-7; unclear D gene. Germline lookup yields CDR1 MNHEY and CDR2 SMNVEV (reference sequence). The CDR3 runs 13 residues. Deletions cut 5 bases from V and 2 bases from J, with 10 bases between. The DNA for the CDR3 is TGTGCCAGCAGTGCACAAGAAGCCTACGAGCAGTACTTC. Its protein product is CASSAQEAYEQYF.

This chain uses TRBV7-8 with TRBJ2-3; TRBD2 is a possible D gene (6 bases). The CDR3 sequence is 12 residues long. Germline-derived CDR1 and CDR2 are SGHVS and FQNEAQ. V was shortened by 5 bases and J by 8 bases, with 11 bases between the two germline ends. The DNA for the CDR3 is TGTGCCAGCAGCCCTTTCGGGGGTACGCAGTATTTT. Its protein is CASSPFGGTQYF.

This sequence joins TRBV7-9 and TRBJ2-4, with 8 positions matching TRBD1. Germline-derived CDR1 and CDR2 are SEHNR and FQNEAQ (reference sequence). Trimming at V came to 5 bases and at J to 7 bases, leaving 16 bases not matched to a gene. The length of the CDR3 is 17 residues. The CDR3 region is CASSPRQGPLGWNIQYF. The CDR3 coding sequence is TGTGCCAGCAGCCCAAGACAGGGGCCCTTGGGGTGGAACATTCAGTACTTC.

V is TRBV5-6 and J is TRBJ2-7; possibly TRBD1 for D (5 bases). V was trimmed by 2 bases and J by 2 bases, leaving 11 bases between them. CDR3 length equals 14 residues. Germline CDR1 reads SGHDT; CDR2 reads YYEEEE. In DNA form, the CDR3 reads TGTGCCAGCAGCTTCGCAGGGATGCCCTACGAGCAGTACTTC. It translates to CASSFAGMPYEQYF.

The V call is TRBV28, the J call TRBJ1-5; D gene unclear. V shed 3 bases and J shed 4 bases, with 10 bases lying between them. CDR1 MDHEN and CDR2 SYDVKM come from the germline V gene. The CDR3 contains 14 residues. The CDR3 coding sequence is TGTGCCAGCAGTTTTGGAGGGAGGAATCAGCCCCAGCATTTT. It yields the protein CASSFGGRNQPQHF.

The V gene is TRBV2, the J gene TRBJ1-1; 8 bases fit TRBD1. Germline trimming cut 6 bases from V and 4 bases from J; bases unmatched to any gene: 7. Germline values: CDR1 SNHLY, CDR2 FYNNEI. The CDR3 covers 14 residues. CDR3 in amino acids: CASRATGASTEAFF. In nucleotides, the CDR3 is TGTGCCAGCAGGGCGACAGGGGCGTCCACTGAAGCTTTCTTT.

This rearrangement joins TRBV19 to TRBJ1-6, with 7 bases identical to TRBD1. The CDR3 runs to 15 residues. V dropped 6 bases and J dropped 6; count of bases not matched to a gene: 8. Looked up from germline, CDR1 is LNHDA and CDR2 is SQIVND (reference sequence). CDR3 sequence reads: CASRQTGARNSPLHF. The DNA for the CDR3 is TGTGCCAGTAGACAAACAGGGGCCCGTAATTCACCCCTCCACTTT.

This sequence joins TRBV9 and TRBJ1-6; D is unresolved. This CDR3 has 16 amino acids. Per germline, CDR1 SGDLS and CDR2 YYNGEE. V lost 0 bases and J 5 bases, leaving 12 bases between the germline ends. The CDR3 is CASSVGGGGDNSPLHF. The CDR3 bases are TGTGCCAGCAGCGTAGGAGGAGGCGGCGATAATTCACCCCTCCACTTT.

The J gene is TRBJ2-1, the V gene TRBV25-1; maybe TRBD2 (6 bases). From germline, CDR1 is MGHDK and CDR2 SYGVNS. CDR3 size: 14 residues. V lost 5 bases and J 9 bases, leaving 17 bases between the germline ends. The CDR3 sequence: CASSPRGPITEQFF. CDR3 sequence (DNA): TGTGCCAGCAGTCCGCGGGGTCCAATCACTGAGCAGTTCTTC.

The chain is built from TRBV19 and TRBJ1-5, with D possibly matching TRBD1 (6 bases). The V and J ends lost 0 bases and 3 bases respectively, with 9 bases between them. Germline assignment: CDR1 LNHDA and CDR2 SQIVND (reference sequence). CDR3 length: 15 residues. CDR3 coding DNA: TGTGCCAGTAGTATAGAGGGGACAAACAATCAGCCCCAGCATTTT. This encodes CASSIEGTNNQPQHF.

The gene calls are TRBV6-6 and TRBJ2-7, with D tentatively TRBD2 (6 bases). The CDR3 has 14 amino acids. Germline values: CDR1 MNHNY, CDR2 SVGAGI (reference sequence). V was pared by 6 bases and J by 2 bases, with 14 bases between. The chain's CDR3 is CASSIGGDPYEQYF. In DNA form, the CDR3 reads TGTGCCAGCAGCATAGGAGGGGATCCCTACGAGCAGTACTTC.